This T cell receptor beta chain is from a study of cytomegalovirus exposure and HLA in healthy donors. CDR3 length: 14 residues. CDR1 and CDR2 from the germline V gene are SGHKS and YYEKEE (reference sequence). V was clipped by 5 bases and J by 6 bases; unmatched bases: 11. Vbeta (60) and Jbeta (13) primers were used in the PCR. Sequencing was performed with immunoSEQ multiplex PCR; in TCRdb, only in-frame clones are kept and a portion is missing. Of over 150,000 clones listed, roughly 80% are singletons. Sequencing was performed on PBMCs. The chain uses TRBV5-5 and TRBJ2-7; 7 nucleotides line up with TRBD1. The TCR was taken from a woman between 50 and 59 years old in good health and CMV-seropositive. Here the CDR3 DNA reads TGTGCCAGCAGACAAGGTGACCGGGACAGCGAGCAGTACTTC. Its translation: CASRQGDRDSEQYF.